Following are 10 T cell receptor beta chains from one sample sequenced in a study of cytomegalovirus exposure and HLA in healthy donors. With 60 Vbeta and 13 Jbeta primers, the PCR was carried out. Data came from immunoSEQ multiplex PCR; TCRdb stores just in-frame clones and leaves some out. This table holds 150,000 to 200,000 clones, around four fifths found once. The sequencing input was PBMCs. These receptors came from a girl aged 2 to 10 in good health and CMV-seropositive.

The genes are TRBV30 and TRBJ1-2; D is perhaps TRBD1 (6 bases). This CDR3 spans 13 amino acids. Germline lookup yields CDR1 GTSNPN and CDR2 SVGIG (reference sequence). The germline V and J ends were trimmed by 2 bases and 3 bases, with 10 bases remaining between them. Written as DNA, the CDR3 is TGTGCCTGGAGTATGGGGGGGCACTATGGCTACACCTTC. It is translated as CAWSMGGHYGYTF.

This sequence joins TRBV28 and TRBJ2-5; maybe TRBD1 (5 bases). Trimming removed 2 bases from V and 2 bases from J, with 15 bases in between. This CDR3 contains 16 residues. CDR1 and CDR2 from the germline V gene are MDHEN and SYDVKM. CDR3 nucleotides: TGTGCCAGCAGTTTAGGTTCAGGGATGGGACAAGAGACCCAGTACTTC. This encodes CASSLGSGMGQETQYF.

The chain employs TRBV6-5 and TRBJ1-4, with TRBD1 identical over 7 bases. The CDR3 is 14 residues long. Trimming removed 6 bases from V and 3 bases from J; junction bases left unmatched: 4. From germline, CDR1 is MNHEY and CDR2 SVGAGI. The CDR3 loop reads CASRRGQPNEKLFF. The CDR3 nucleotides read TGTGCCAGCAGGAGGGGGCAGCCTAATGAAAAACTGTTTTTT.

The V and J genes are TRBV19 and TRBJ1-1, with a tentative D call TRBD1 (6 bases). The CDR3 extends over 15 amino acids. The germline V gene encodes CDR1 LNHDA and CDR2 SQIVND (reference sequence). V lost 5 bases and J 9 bases, leaving 22 bases between the germline ends. CDR3 in amino acids: CASSLTPTGSSQAFF. The CDR3 DNA sequence: TGTGCCAGTAGTCTGACCCCAACAGGGTCCTCACAAGCTTTCTTT.

The gene calls are TRBV7-3 and TRBJ2-5, with D perhaps TRBD2 (6 bases). The CDR3 is 13 residues long. V lost 6 bases, J lost 5 bases, and 13 bases lay in between. Germline V lookup: CDR1 SGHTA, CDR2 FQGTGA. The chain's CDR3 is CASSRRAEETQYF. DNA of the CDR3: TGTGCCAGCAGTAGGAGGGCCGAGGAGACCCAGTACTTC.

The rearrangement links TRBV5-1 to TRBJ2-2, with 7 positions matching TRBD2. V shed 4 bases, J shed 5 bases, and the junction held 14 bases outside the gene matches. Looked up from germline, CDR1 is SGHRS and CDR2 is YFSETQ. The CDR3 is 17 amino acids. The CDR3 here is CASSRDPSGRRTGELFF. CDR3 DNA: TGCGCCAGCAGCAGAGATCCTAGCGGCCGACGAACCGGGGAGCTGTTTTTT.

This sequence joins TRBV5-1 and TRBJ2-7, with TRBD2 identical over 7 bases. The germline V gene encodes CDR1 SGHRS and CDR2 YFSETQ. This CDR3 is built from 15 residues. The J segment lost 5 bases and the V segment lost 7 bases, leaving 15 bases of the junction unmatched. The DNA for the CDR3 is TGCGCCAGCGGGGGGGGAGGGCCTTTAGTCAACGAGCAGTACTTC. Amino acids: CASGGGGPLVNEQYF. The full variable domain, its missing parts supplied by reference TRBV5-1 and TRBJ2-7, is KAGVTQTPRYLIKTRGQQVTLSCSPISGHRSVSWYQQTPGQGLQFLFEYFSETQRNKGNFPGRFSGRQFSNSRSEMNVSTLELGDSALYLCASGGGGPLVNEQYFGPGTRLTVT.

The chain couples TRBV28 to TRBJ2-7; 9 bases are shared with TRBD2. CDR1 and CDR2 (germline): MDHEN, SYDVKM. This CDR3 is built from 15 residues. V lost 6 bases to trimming and J lost 0 bases; unmatched junction nucleotides: 6. In DNA, the CDR3 is TGTGCCAGCAGCTTCCGTAGCGGGAGCTCCTACGAGCAGTACTTC. Translated: CASSFRSGSSYEQYF.

The chain couples TRBV6-1 to TRBJ2-7; D unclear. The germline V gene has CDR1 MNHNS and CDR2 SASEGT. V lost 6 bases to trimming and J lost 0 bases, with 15 bases between them. This CDR3 has 15 amino acids. This chain's CDR3 is CASSPLSLSSYEQYF. CDR3 coding DNA: TGTGCCAGCAGCCCACTGTCCTTAAGCTCCTACGAGCAGTACTTC.

J is TRBJ1-1 and V is TRBV5-1, with 8 bases identical to TRBD1. The CDR3 consists of 18 residues. CDR1 SGHRS and CDR2 YFSETQ come from the germline V gene. V shed 2 bases and J 0 bases; nucleotides not matched to a gene: 12. This chain's CDR3 is CASSFPGQGARMNTEAFF. CDR3 nucleotides: TGCGCCAGCAGCTTCCCAGGGCAGGGGGCCAGGATGAACACTGAAGCTTTCTTT.